A selection of T cell receptor beta chains follows, all from one sample in a study of Graves' ophthalmopathy and Graves' hyperthyroidism. Each CDR3 protein is one row after TCRdb ran MiXCR on the multiplex PCR reads. The table lists about 220,000 distinct CDR3 sequences, approximately 21% of them singletons. The sample taken for sequencing was peripheral blood. The receptors were sampled from a woman in her forties or fifties with Graves' ophthalmopathy. Each CDR3 is given with its conserved first and last residue. The order of the fields is clone size, D gene, V gene, J gene, CDR3 DNA, CDR3 protein. The D gene is left open where the match is weak. Rows may omit the clone size; those that give it use once, few, many or a size class.

many	TRBD1	TRBV6-5	TRBJ2-4	TGTGCCAGCAGGCGACAGGGAGTAGCCAAAAACATTCAGTACTTC	CASRRQGVAKNIQYF
few	TRBD1	TRBV24-1	TRBJ2-1	TGTGCCACCAGTGATTTCGGAACAGGGGGCTCCTACAATGAGCAGTTCTTC	CATSDFGTGGSYNEQFF
once	.	TRBV7-2	TRBJ2-5	TGTGCCAGCAGCTCCGTCGGACAGTCAGAAGAGACCCAGTACTTC	CASSSVGQSEETQYF
many	TRBD2	TRBV28	TRBJ2-5	TGTGCCAGCAGTATACTAGCGGGAGGGTTTAGAGAGACCCAGTACTTC	CASSILAGGFRETQYF
.	TRBD2	TRBV7-8	TRBJ2-2	TGTGCCAGCAGTCCCCGGGAGGGTGACACCGGGGAGCTGTTTTTT	CASSPREGDTGELFF
many	.	TRBV5-1	TRBJ1-2	TGCGCCAGCAGCTTGGGTCGACTCACGGATGGCTACACCTTC	CASSLGRLTDGYTF
few	TRBD1	TRBV6-5	TRBJ1-1	TGTGCCAGCAGCTTAACGACAGGGGCGTTCGCTGAAGCTTTCTTT	CASSLTTGAFAEAFF
many	TRBD1	TRBV28	TRBJ1-5	TGTGCCAGCAGGACAGGGTCCGGTCAGCCCCAGCATTTT	CASRTGSGQPQHF
many	.	TRBV27	TRBJ1-5	TGTGCCAGCAGTTTGAGGGGTTGGAATCAGCCCCAGCATTTT	CASSLRGWNQPQHF
once	TRBD1	TRBV6-1	TRBJ1-2	TGTGCCAGCAGTGGTATCTTCCCCGGGACAGGGGCCTTAAGGAGCGGCTACACCTTC	CASSGIFPGTGALRSGYTF
.	.	TRBV11-2	TRBJ2-7	TGTGCCAGCAGCCCCTGGGCGACGCCCGAAACCGCCTACGAGCAGTACTTC	CASSPWATPETAYEQYF
few	.	TRBV11-2	TRBJ1-5	TGTGCCAGCAGCTTTTGGGGGGGTGAGGGCAATCAGCCCCAGCATTTT	CASSFWGGEGNQPQHF
many	TRBD1	TRBV29-1	TRBJ1-1	TGCAGCGTCCTACTACAGGGGGCGGACACTGAAGCTTTCTTT	CSVLLQGADTEAFF
many	TRBD2	TRBV6-5	TRBJ2-2	TGTGCCAGCAGTTACTCGTGGCTAGCGGGCGTCGGGGAGCTGTTTTTT	CASSYSWLAGVGELFF
.	.	TRBV6-2/TRBV6-3	TRBJ1-2	TGTGCCAGCAGTTTGTCCGTAAACTATGGCTACACCTTC	CASSLSVNYGYTF
many	TRBD2	TRBV10-3	TRBJ2-3	TGTGCCACCCAGGGACTAGCGGCTACAGATACGCAGTATTTT	CATQGLAATDTQYF
.	TRBD1	TRBV25-1	TRBJ2-5	TGTGCCAGCACCATAACAGGGGGCGGTGAGACCCAGTACTTC	CASTITGGGETQYF
many	TRBD1	TRBV10-3	TRBJ1-5	TGTGCCATCAGCGGACAGGGTGGCGAAAGCAATCAGCCCCAGCATTTT	CAISGQGGESNQPQHF
many	.	TRBV5-1	TRBJ1-1	TGCGCCAGCAGCTTGGGCAGAACAAACACTGAAGCTTTCTTT	CASSLGRTNTEAFF
few	.	TRBV2	TRBJ2-7	TGTGCCAGCAGTGAGTTTAGCGGAGAGGGCTACGAGCAGTACTTC	CASSEFSGEGYEQYF